This T cell receptor beta chain was identified during a study of CD8 T cells in ankylosing spondylitis. Study-level points and caveats: Within ankylosing spondylitis blood, a TCR beta motif made up of roughly eight highly homologous variants appeared to be characteristic.

The germline CDR1 and CDR2 sequences are LNHDA and SQIVND (reference sequence). CDR3 length equals 16 residues. Trimming stripped 6 bases from V and 2 bases from J, with 14 bases between. In regard to this clonotype: The antigen is unknown.

TCRdb re-analysed the 5' RACE reads in MiXCR, keeping a single row per CDR3 protein. The data hold a few hundred thousand distinct CDR3 sequences, with around 22% observed a single time. Sequencing was performed on blood, either unsorted or a sorted T cell fraction (not recorded which). This chain uses TRBV19 with TRBJ2-6, with D possibly called TRBD1 or TRBD2 (5 bases each). The clonotype was recovered from a male donor with ankylosing spondylitis. Here the CDR3 reads CASRELLGAGANVLTF. For the CDR3, the DNA is TGTGCCAGTAGAGAACTGCTGGGGGCTGGGGCCAACGTCCTGACTTTC.